Sequencing of this TCR beta chain was carried out in a study of cytomegalovirus exposure and HLA in healthy donors. The PCR contained 60 Vbeta and 13 Jbeta primers. Generated by immunoSEQ multiplex PCR, the TCRdb table keeps only in-frame clones and is missing some. The table lists 150,000 to 200,000 clones, 84% of them singletons. The V and J ends lost 5 bases and 5 bases respectively, with 18 bases between them. CDR3 size: 15 residues. Looked up from germline, CDR1 is MNHEY and CDR2 is SVGAGI. The V and J genes are TRBV6-5 and TRBJ2-5; TRBD1 is a possible D gene (5 bases). What was sequenced was PBMCs. The clonotype comes from a woman aged 50 to 60 in good health and CMV-seropositive. The CDR3 reads CASSQWVGPQETQYF. CDR3 sequence (DNA): TGTGCCAGCAGTCAGTGGGTGGGGCCGCAGGAGACCCAGTACTTC.